This T cell receptor beta chain was captured in a study of early T cells in non-severe SARS-CoV-2 infection. Study at large: From unsorted whole blood, bulk RNA was sequenced, and the chains remained unpaired.

About this clonotype itself: Its antigen remains unidentified.

The CDR3 sequence is 16 residues long. J was trimmed by 2 bases and V by 2 bases; bases with no gene match: 5. Germline V gene lookup returns CDR1 SGDLS and CDR2 YYNGEE. Points from the study as a whole: In VDJdb matching, anti-spike CD8 responses were favored while private and CD4 specificities went missing.

Molecules of cDNA were individually given unique molecular identifiers that were attached to them. One entry per CDR3 protein, called by TCRdb with MiXCR from the 5' RACE reads. The sample records about 69,000 distinct CDR3 sequences, 9.5% being singletons. V and J are TRBV9 and TRBJ2-2; 8 bases match TRBD1. The sequenced sample was whole blood. The receptor was derived from an adult who was a healthcare worker with PCR-confirmed SARS-CoV-2 infection or an uninfected control (not recorded which). For the CDR3, the DNA is TGTGCCAGCAGCGTGACAGGGGACTCCAACACCGGGGAGCTGTTTTTT. Its protein product is CASSVTGDSNTGELFF.